This record covers a single T cell receptor beta chain. Its antigen is undetermined. The sample belongs to a study of shared clonotypes between healthy human individuals. Study-wide results and caveats: Sharing of clonotypes among donors was expected to vary with sequencing depth.

The repertoire was sequenced with immunoSEQ multiplex PCR; TCRdb's copy has only in-frame clones and lacks some. The sample has roughly 2 million clones; approximately 95% are singletons. The V gene lost 4 bases and the J gene lost 4 bases, with 14 bases spanning the gap. The CDR3 is 15 amino acids. CDR1 is LGHNA, CDR2 YSLEER, per germline. This chain joins TRBV4-3 and TRBJ1-5; D remains ambiguous. This receptor was obtained from a young man in good health. The sequenced sample was naive CD4+ T cells sorted from blood. As to subset: CD45RA+ positively selected. The CDR3 reads CASSPPGGLNQPQHF. CDR3 nucleotide sequence: TGCGCCAGCAGCCCCCCCGGCGGCCTAAATCAGCCCCAGCATTTT.